Listed here are 10 T cell receptor beta chains from one sample, sequenced in a study of kidney transplant recipient with SARS-CoV-2 infection. TCRdb re-derived calls from the reads in MiXCR, one entry per CDR3 protein. The sample includes some 220,000 distinct CDR3 sequences, under 35% of them seen just once. The sequenced sample was a blood sample, obtained at baseline and between days 110 and 120 from a kidney transplant recipient. The receptor source for this set is a male patient younger than 45 who had COVID-19 and was a kidney transplant recipient. A subset of T cells may come from the graft donor.

There are many counts of this clonotype. The rearrangement uses TRBV5-1 and TRBJ1-2; D remains ambiguous. There are 16 residues in the CDR3. V was cut by 7 bases and J by 4 bases, with 23 bases left in between. CDR1 SGHRS and CDR2 YFSETQ come from the germline V gene. CDR3 nucleotides: TGCGCCAGCTGCGGCCTATCGGTTCGAAAGACCTATGGCTACACCTTC. Translated: CASCGLSVRKTYGYTF.

This clonotype turned up a few times. V and J are TRBV20-1 and TRBJ2-3, with D perhaps being TRBD1 or TRBD2 (6 bases each). Trimming took 0 bases from V and 5 from J, leaving 15 bases between them. The CDR3 has 15 residues. Germline CDR1 reads DFQATT; CDR2 reads SNEGSKA (reference sequence). Here the CDR3 reads CSARDRRGGGDTQYF. CDR3 DNA: TGCAGTGCTAGAGATAGGCGAGGGGGAGGAGATACGCAGTATTTT.

This clonotype has at least ten counts. V gene TRBV18 combines with J gene TRBJ2-1, with TRBD2 matching 8 bases. The CDR3 consists of 17 residues. The germline V gene encodes CDR1 KGHSH and CDR2 LQKENI. Trimming removed 2 bases from V and 4 bases from J; junction bases left unmatched: 10. The CDR3 sequence is CASSPIVVAGRYNEQFF. CDR3 nucleotide sequence: TGTGCCAGCTCACCAATCGTTGTAGCGGGGCGATACAATGAGCAGTTCTTC.

Turning to this clonotype: This may come from a read error, since a much larger clone is one base off. J is TRBJ2-7 and V is TRBV4-2; tentatively, D is TRBD2 (5 bases). In germline, CDR1 is LGHNA, CDR2 YNFKEQ. V was trimmed by 4 bases and J by 6 bases, leaving 10 bases between them. The CDR3 runs to 12 residues. The CDR3 region is CASSLFRGEQYF. CDR3 sequence (DNA): TGTGCCAGCAGCCTCTTTCGGGGCGAGCAGTACTTC.

There are many counts of this clonotype. The chain links TRBV7-9 to TRBJ2-7; 8 positions match TRBD2. V shed 4 bases and J 0 bases; nucleotides not matched to a gene: 11. The germline gives CDR1 SEHNR, CDR2 FQNEAQ (reference sequence). This CDR3 has 17 residues. In DNA, the CDR3 is TGTGCCAGCAGCTCCAGGGGTATTAGCGGGAACTCCTACGAGCAGTACTTC. Translation gives CASSSRGISGNSYEQYF.

This clonotype was detected a few times. V usage is TRBV7-3 and J usage is TRBJ2-3; D might be TRBD2 (6 bases). CDR3 length equals 16 residues. The V gene's germline CDR1 is SGHTA and CDR2 FQGTGA. V was trimmed by 3 bases and J by 2 bases, leaving 15 bases between them. The CDR3 sequence: CASSFTGLANTDTQYF. The DNA for the CDR3 is TGTGCCAGCAGCTTTACGGGCCTAGCGAACACAGATACGCAGTATTTT. The full variable domain, completed using reference TRBV7-3 and TRBJ2-3, is GAGVSQTPSNKVTEKGKYVELRCDPISGHTALYWYRQSLGQGPEFLIYFQGTGAADDSGLPNDRFFAVRPEGSVSTLKIQRTERGDSAVYLCASSFTGLANTDTQYFGPGTRLTVL.

This clonotype was detected ten times or more. The chain joins TRBV7-9 to TRBJ2-7; TRBD1 agrees at 8 bases. Germline V gene data show CDR1 as SEHNR and CDR2 as FQNEAQ (reference sequence). Losses at the gene ends were 5 bases for V and 5 bases for J; bases not matched to a gene: 8. This CDR3 has 14 residues. CDR3 nucleotides: TGTGCCAGCAGCACCGACAGGGGAGGCCACGAGCAGTACTTC. This encodes CASSTDRGGHEQYF.

The V call is TRBV7-6, the J call TRBJ1-2; D unresolved. The germline V gene encodes CDR1 SGHVS and CDR2 FNYEAQ. The length of the CDR3 is 17 residues. The germline V and J ends were trimmed by 5 bases and 4 bases, with 23 bases remaining between them. The CDR3 nucleotides read TGTGCCAGCAGCGTAATAAGTGAATCTCGAAAGACCTATGGCTACACCTTC. This gives the protein CASSVISESRKTYGYTF.

This clonotype was found many times. CDR3 nucleotides: TGTGCCAGCAGCCGGGACCTCTATGGCTACACCTTC. Encoded protein: CASSRDLYGYTF. The V and J genes are TRBV7-9 and TRBJ1-2; D is perhaps TRBD1 (5 bases). V was pared by 5 bases and J by 4 bases, with 8 bases between. This CDR3 has 12 residues. CDR1 is SEHNR, CDR2 FQNEAQ, per germline (reference sequence).

A word on this clonotype: A single base separates this from a much larger clone, so it may be a read error. V is TRBV20-1 and J is TRBJ2-7; 8 bases agree with TRBD2. The CDR3 loop spans 17 amino acids. From germline, CDR1 is DFQATT and CDR2 SNEGSKA (reference sequence). For the CDR3, the DNA is TGCGGTGCTAGAGATCCGTGGGGAGCGGGAGAGTCCTACGAGCAGTACTTC. Amino acid sequence: CGARDPWGAGESYEQYF.